This entry lists 20 T cell receptor beta chains sequenced from one sample in a study of blood T cell repertoires in COVID-19. TCRdb's table, derived via immunoSEQ multiplex PCR, lists solely in-frame clones and lacks some. The table has 110,000 or so clones, 84% seen once. Sequenced: peripheral blood. Every receptor here comes from a woman older than 75 with active or convalescent COVID-19.

This clone was counted a few times. The chain has TRBV7-3 and TRBJ1-3; TRBD1 is a possible D gene (6 bases). Germline assignment: CDR1 SGHTA and CDR2 FQGTGA. V lost 4 bases and J 0 bases, leaving 13 bases between the germline ends. The CDR3 totals 16 residues. CDR3 sequence reads: CASSSRRGYSGNTIYF. DNA for the CDR3: TGTGCCAGCAGCTCCCGAAGGGGGTACTCTGGAAACACCATATATTTT.

The V gene is TRBV7-6, the J gene TRBJ2-7, with 9 bases matching TRBD2. V lost 2 bases and J lost 2; bases outside the gene matches: 1. The CDR3 runs 14 residues. Germline values: CDR1 SGHVS, CDR2 FNYEAQ. This chain's CDR3 is CASSLSSGAYEQYF. CDR3 in DNA: TGTGCCAGCAGCTTATCTAGCGGGGCCTACGAGCAGTACTTC.

The V and J genes are TRBV23-1 and TRBJ2-1; possible D gene TRBD2, 6 bases. TRBV23-1 is treated as an ORF (open reading frame) with a function not yet certain. The CDR3 contains 11 residues. The V gene lost 7 bases and the J gene lost 9 bases, with 10 bases spanning the gap. CDR3 sequence: CASTRGGEQFF. As DNA, the CDR3 is TGCGCCAGCACTCGGGGAGGTGAGCAGTTCTTC.

The gene calls are TRBV5-5 and TRBJ2-5, with D perhaps matching TRBD1 (6 bases). Germline V gives CDR1 SGHKS, CDR2 YYEKEE (reference sequence). This CDR3 has 15 amino acids. V lost 1 base to trimming and J lost 4 bases, with 14 bases between them. CDR3 sequence reads: CASSLMATRGETQYF. DNA for the CDR3: TGTGCCAGCAGCTTGATGGCCACCAGGGGAGAGACCCAGTACTTC.

The rearrangement links TRBV7-3 to TRBJ2-7, with 8 bases fitting TRBD1. The CDR3 spans 15 residues. V trimming: 2 bases; J trimming: 4 bases; junction bases outside the gene matches: 7. Germline CDR1 and CDR2: SGHTA and FQGTGA. This chain's CDR3 is CASSLSQGVGYEQYF. In nucleotides, the CDR3 is TGTGCCAGCAGCTTATCACAGGGGGTAGGGTACGAGCAGTACTTC.

The chain links TRBV9 to TRBJ1-1; D is undetermined. This CDR3 contains 18 residues. V dropped 0 bases and J dropped 5 bases, with 23 bases sitting between them. Germline CDR1 and CDR2: SGDLS and YYNGEE. CDR3 sequence (DNA): TGTGCCAGCAGCGTAGATGGCGGGAACAGCCATTTGGGGACTGAAGCTTTCTTT. Encoded protein: CASSVDGGNSHLGTEAFF.

The chain carries TRBV9 and TRBJ2-1; 10 bases are a match to TRBD2. Germline values: CDR1 SGDLS, CDR2 YYNGEE. The CDR3 sequence is 15 residues long. J was trimmed by 5 bases and V by 3 bases; bases with no gene match: 5. The CDR3 reads CASSEGLATNNEQFF. For the CDR3, the DNA is TGTGCCAGCAGCGAGGGACTAGCGACAAACAATGAGCAGTTCTTC.

This clone was observed once. This chain uses TRBV20-1 with TRBJ2-5; D is uncertain. The CDR3 runs 12 residues. The V end was cut by 3 bases, the J end by 1 base, with 6 bases between. Germline CDR1 reads DFQATT; CDR2 reads SNEGSKA (reference sequence). The CDR3 reads CSASSSQETQYF. The CDR3 DNA reads TGCAGTGCTAGTTCCTCCCAAGAGACCCAGTACTTC.

This chain joins TRBV9 and TRBJ2-7, with D unclear. The CDR3 is made up of 13 amino acids. Deletions cut 0 bases from V and 1 base from J, with 5 bases between. From germline, CDR1 is SGDLS and CDR2 YYNGEE. CDR3 nucleotide sequence: TGTGCCAGCAGCGTAGGCTATTCCTACGAGCAGTACTTC. Translated: CASSVGYSYEQYF.

The chain recombines TRBV4-1 with TRBJ1-2; TRBD1 is a possible D gene (6 bases). V was clipped by 1 base and J by 4 bases, with 13 bases between them. The CDR3 has 15 amino acids. Germline V lookup: CDR1 MGHRA, CDR2 YSYEKL. The CDR3 reads CASSQVGTGTYGYTF. CDR3 sequence (DNA): TGCGCCAGCAGCCAAGTTGGTACAGGGACCTATGGCTACACCTTC.

This chain joins TRBV7-9 and TRBJ2-3; TRBD1 agrees at 7 bases. The CDR3 contains 15 residues. The V segment lost 5 bases and the J segment 3 bases; nucleotides outside the gene matches: 8. Per the germline V gene, CDR1 is SEHNR and CDR2 is FQNEAQ (reference sequence). CDR3 loop: CASSPPGTATDTQYF. CDR3 DNA sequence: TGTGCCAGCAGCCCCCCCGGGACAGCTACAGATACGCAGTATTTT.

The rearrangement uses TRBV6-6 and TRBJ2-7; TRBD2 might be the D (6 bases). This CDR3 comprises 14 residues. Trimming stripped 7 bases from V and 9 bases from J, with 22 bases between. Germline lookup yields CDR1 MNHNY and CDR2 SVGAGI (reference sequence). The CDR3 DNA sequence: TGTGCCAGCACCCCGACTAGTCCTCCCCGGGGGCAGTACTTC. Translated: CASTPTSPPRGQYF.

This sequence joins TRBV6-5 and TRBJ1-1, with 7 bases lining up with TRBD1. This CDR3 has 15 residues. The V segment lost 0 bases and the J segment 0 bases; nucleotides outside the gene matches: 1. The germline V gene encodes CDR1 MNHEY and CDR2 SVGAGI. DNA for the CDR3: TGTGCCAGCAGTTACTCGGACAGGATGAACACTGAAGCTTTCTTT. It yields the protein CASSYSDRMNTEAFF.

Concerning this clone itself: The junction does not match germline at one end; this may be a read error. Here the CDR3 reads CASSQRHLVSRDTQYF. The CDR3 DNA sequence: TGTGCCAGCAGCCAACGACACCTCGTGAGCAGAGATACGCAGTATTTT. This chain joins TRBV14 and TRBJ2-3; D is unclear. The CDR3 extends over 16 amino acids. CDR1 SGHDN and CDR2 FVKESK come from the germline V gene.

V gene TRBV7-8 combines with J gene TRBJ1-6; D is possibly TRBD1 (6 bases). CDR1 and CDR2 from the germline V gene are SGHVS and FQNEAQ. The CDR3 is 15 residues long. Trimming shortened V by 7 bases and J by 9 bases, and 19 bases separated the two germline ends. DNA of the CDR3: TGTGCCAGCACCCCAGTGCGGGGGCCAGGTTCACCCCTCCACTTT. Translation: CASTPVRGPGSPLHF.

This CDR3 reads CASSLDPTGGFGYTF. DNA of the CDR3: TGTGCCAGCAGCTTGGACCCGACAGGGGGCTTTGGCTACACCTTC. The chain has TRBV5-4 and TRBJ1-2, with TRBD1 matching 10 bases. This CDR3 has 15 amino acids. Per germline, CDR1 SGHNT and CDR2 YYREEE (reference sequence). V dropped 0 bases and J dropped 7; count of bases not matched to a gene: 6.

This clone was recorded only once. V and J are TRBV11-3 and TRBJ1-4, with 9 bases aligning to TRBD1. V trimming: 5 bases; J trimming: 7 bases; junction bases outside the gene matches: 8. CDR3 size: 15 residues. Germline V gives CDR1 SGHNT, CDR2 YENEEA. The CDR3 spells CASSRKGQGGEKLFF. The CDR3 nucleotides are TGTGCCAGCAGCCGTAAGGGACAGGGCGGTGAAAAACTGTTTTTT.

This sequence joins TRBV7-9 and TRBJ2-7; 10 bases are a match to TRBD1. CDR1 is SEHNR and CDR2 is FQNEAQ in the germline V gene (reference sequence). After removal of 5 bases from V and 3 bases from J, the junction contained 4 bases not matched to a gene. The length of the CDR3 is 14 residues. The CDR3 loop is CASSPGTGVYEQYF. In DNA form, the CDR3 reads TGTGCCAGCAGCCCCGGGACAGGGGTCTACGAGCAGTACTTC.

The chain uses TRBV28 and TRBJ2-7; the D gene is possibly TRBD1 (6 bases). Trimming left V 6 bases short and J 5 bases short, with 14 bases between. Germline CDR1 and CDR2: MDHEN and SYDVKM. The CDR3 contains 13 residues. The CDR3 DNA is TGTGCCAGCAGCCTTGGACAGCTTAACGAGCAGTACTTC. Translation gives CASSLGQLNEQYF.

The genes are TRBV28 and TRBJ2-7, with D perhaps matching TRBD1 (5 bases). The CDR3 sequence is 14 residues long. CDR1 and CDR2 (germline): MDHEN, SYDVKM. The germline V and J ends were trimmed by 5 bases and 9 bases, with 20 bases remaining between them. DNA for the CDR3: TGTGCCAGCAGTAACCCTTTCCTAGGGGAAGGGCAGTACTTC. It is translated as CASSNPFLGEGQYF. The entire variable domain, with the rest obtained from reference TRBV28 and TRBJ2-7, is as follows: DVKVTQSSRYLVKRTGEKVFLECVQDMDHENMFWYRQDPGLGLRLIYFSYDVKMKEKGDIPEGYSVSREKKERFSLILESASTNQTSMYLCASSNPFLGEGQYFGPGTRLTVT.